The TCR beta chain under discussion was sequenced for a study of cytomegalovirus exposure and HLA in healthy donors. Trimming left V 8 bases short and J 4 bases short, with 9 bases between. The CDR3 is 12 amino acids. Germline CDR1 and CDR2: MNHNS and SASEGT. The PCR ran on 60 Vbeta and 13 Jbeta primers. Only in-frame clones appear in the TCRdb table, and some are missing; sequencing was by immunoSEQ multiplex PCR. Seen here are some 200,000 clones, around 75% observed once, and the top ten hold roughly 3%. This clone was observed once. Its antigen is not known. Broader study findings: Accurate prediction of most subjects' HLA-A and HLA-B alleles from TCR beta sequences was reported.

Specimen: PBMCs. The clonotype originates from a female donor in good health and CMV-seronegative. The J gene is TRBJ2-1, the V gene TRBV6-1, with a possible D match to TRBD2 (6 bases). CDR3 in DNA: TGTGCCAGCCGGCGGGATTACAATGAGCAGTTCTTC. Its translation: CASRRDYNEQFF.